This TCR beta chain was sequenced in a study of blood T cell repertoires in COVID-19. Across the whole study: Acute and convalescent COVID-19 samples came from the United States, Italy and Spain. T cells, B-cell-depleted T cells, or PBMCs supplied cDNA or gDNA.

Authors' data handling: Quantification of nucleated cells was approximated via reference gene primer amplification. Only in-frame clones appear in the TCRdb table, and some are missing; sequencing was by immunoSEQ multiplex PCR. V and J calls and clone size are copied from that table; D and trimming were computed from the DNA. Of tens of thousands of clones in the sample, 75% to 90% were seen once. The specimen sequenced was peripheral blood. This sequence was found in a man over 45 with active COVID-19.

The CDR3 here is CASSGYTGELFF. In nucleotides, the CDR3 is TGTGCCAGTTCAGGGTACACCGGGGAGCTGTTTTTT. The chain carries TRBV19 and TRBJ2-2; TRBD1 might be the D (5 bases). This CDR3 has 12 amino acids. Trimming removed 8 bases from V and 3 bases from J, with 7 bases in between. Germline values: CDR1 LNHDA, CDR2 SQIVND (reference sequence).